These 20 T cell receptor beta chains were sequenced from one sample in a study of blood T cell repertoires in COVID-19. The method was immunoSEQ multiplex PCR; TCRdb's version includes in-frame clones alone and lacks a portion of them. The sample consists of 300,000 or so clones, 86% of them appearing once. Sequencing was carried out using peripheral blood. These receptors all come from a woman in her fifties or sixties with acute or convalescent COVID-19.

The V and J genes are TRBV5-1 and TRBJ2-5; 8 nucleotides align to TRBD1. Germline CDR1 and CDR2: SGHRS and YFSETQ. This CDR3 has 13 residues. V shed 4 bases and J 4 bases; nucleotides not matched to a gene: 3. CDR3 in amino acids: CASSIGQGETQYF. CDR3 DNA sequence: TGCGCCAGCAGCATCGGACAGGGAGAGACCCAGTACTTC.

This sequence joins TRBV7-2 and TRBJ2-1, with 9 bases that match TRBD2. Germline CDR1 reads SGHTA; CDR2 reads FQGNSA. This CDR3 spans 17 amino acids. Trimming took 0 bases from V and 3 from J; bases not matched to a gene: 6. The CDR3 DNA is TGTGCCAGCAGCTTAGCGGGTCTTAGCGGGAGCTACAATGAGCAGTTCTTC. Translation gives CASSLAGLSGSYNEQFF.

The chain couples TRBV5-1 to TRBJ2-5; 7 positions match TRBD2. CDR3 length: 13 residues. CDR1 and CDR2 (germline): SGHRS, YFSETQ. With 4 bases clipped from V and 5 bases from J, the junction kept 5 bases outside the gene matches. In DNA, the CDR3 is TGCGCCAGCAGCGGGAGGGGTGGCGAGACCCAGTACTTC. This translates into CASSGRGGETQYF.

CDR3 sequence (DNA): TGTGCCAGCAGCCCGAGACTAGCGGGAGTAGGGACAGATACGCAGTATTTT. Translated, it gives CASSPRLAGVGTDTQYF. V is TRBV9 and J is TRBJ2-3, with 12 bases aligning to TRBD2. V shed 4 bases and J 3 bases; nucleotides not matched to a gene: 9. CDR1 and CDR2 from the germline V gene are SGDLS and YYNGEE. The CDR3 length is 17 residues. The full variable domain, in which reference TRBV9 and TRBJ2-3 provide the parts outside the CDR3, is DSGVTQTPKHLITATGQRVTLRCSPRSGDLSVYWYQQSLDQGLQFLIQYYNGEERAKGNILERFSAQQFPDLHSELNLSSLELGDSALYFCASSPRLAGVGTDTQYFGPGTRLTVL.

The chain combines TRBV5-1 with TRBJ2-6, with 7 bases that match TRBD1. CDR3 size: 16 residues. V lost 0 bases and J lost 3; bases outside the gene matches: 3. The germline CDR1 and CDR2 sequences are SGHRS and YFSETQ. This CDR3 reads CASSLEGARGANVLTF. The CDR3 DNA reads as TGCGCCAGCAGCTTGGAGGGGGCGCGTGGGGCCAACGTCCTGACTTTC.

The CDR3 nucleotides read TGTGCCAGCAGCTTGCCGGGGGTGGACTATGGCTACACCTTC. This codes for CASSLPGVDYGYTF. The rearrangement joins TRBV5-6 to TRBJ1-2; possible D gene TRBD1, 5 bases. The germline V gene has CDR1 SGHDT and CDR2 YYEEEE. V was clipped by 1 base and J by 3 bases, with 10 bases between them. The CDR3 loop spans 14 amino acids.

This rearrangement joins TRBV24-1 to TRBJ2-1, with 7 bases lining up with TRBD1. V shed 2 bases and J 3 bases; nucleotides not matched to a gene: 3. From germline, CDR1 is KGHDR and CDR2 SFDVKD. CDR3 size: 15 residues. This CDR3 reads CATSDSDRSYNEQFF. DNA of the CDR3: TGTGCCACCAGTGATTCGGACAGGAGCTACAATGAGCAGTTCTTC.

This clone was seen a few times. The CDR3 loop reads CASSWGTGDTDTQYF. The DNA of the CDR3 is TGTGCCAGCAGCTGGGGGACAGGTGACACAGATACGCAGTATTTT. This chain links TRBV5-6 with TRBJ2-3; 8 bases match TRBD1. Germline lookup yields CDR1 SGHDT and CDR2 YYEEEE. The CDR3 contains 15 residues. V was clipped by 3 bases and J by 2 bases; unmatched bases: 5.

The V gene is TRBV5-1, the J gene TRBJ2-2; 9 nucleotides line up with TRBD1. The J segment lost 5 bases and the V segment lost 1 base, leaving 6 bases of the junction unmatched. This CDR3 spans 16 amino acids. The germline V gene has CDR1 SGHRS and CDR2 YFSETQ. Here the CDR3 DNA reads TGCGCCAGCAGCTTGAGGGACAGGGTATGGACCGGGGAGCTGTTTTTT. It codes for CASSLRDRVWTGELFF.

The rearrangement uses TRBV7-7 and TRBJ2-5, with 9 positions matching TRBD2. Germline loops: CDR1 SSHAT, CDR2 FNYEAQ (reference sequence). CDR3 length: 18 residues. The junction had 11 bases not matched to a gene; V was cut back by 1 base and J by 2 bases. The CDR3 sequence: CASSLEASSGTGQETQYF. Written as DNA, the CDR3 is TGTGCCAGCAGCTTAGAGGCTTCTAGCGGGACGGGGCAAGAGACCCAGTACTTC.

The chain has TRBV4-1 and TRBJ2-3; 11 bases are a match to TRBD2. Germline-derived CDR1 and CDR2 are MGHRA and YSYEKL. This CDR3 has 17 amino acids. After removal of 1 base from V and 4 bases from J, the junction contained 7 bases not matched to a gene. The CDR3 loop reads CASSQGALAGVPDTQYF. The CDR3 nucleotides are TGCGCCAGCAGCCAAGGTGCACTAGCGGGAGTACCAGATACGCAGTATTTT.

The J gene is TRBJ2-5, the V gene TRBV5-1; D perhaps matches TRBD1 (5 bases). Germline CDR1 and CDR2: SGHRS and YFSETQ. The CDR3 is 16 amino acids. The V end lost 4 bases, the J end lost 1 base, and 17 bases lay between the germline ends. CDR3 in DNA: TGCGCCAGCAGCCTGGGCAGGGCGAGCCTCCAAGAGACCCAGTACTTC. It codes for CASSLGRASLQETQYF.

This sequence joins TRBV3-1 (or the pseudogene TRBV3-2) and TRBJ1-2; D perhaps matches TRBD1 (6 bases). The length of the CDR3 is 16 residues. V dropped 3 bases and J dropped 4 bases, with 18 bases sitting between them. Germline CDR1 and CDR2: LGHDT and YNNKEL (reference sequence). CDR3 protein: CASSHPRRQGIYGYTF. CDR3 sequence (DNA): TGTGCCAGCAGCCATCCGCGGCGGCAGGGGATCTATGGCTACACCTTC.

The rearrangement uses TRBV11-3 and TRBJ2-1, with 13 bases lining up with TRBD2. J was trimmed by 7 bases and V by 1 base; bases with no gene match: 4. This CDR3 contains 16 residues. Germline values: CDR1 SGHNT, CDR2 YENEEA. The CDR3 loop reads CASSLGTSGRVNEQFF. CDR3 bases: TGTGCCAGCAGCTTAGGGACTAGCGGGAGAGTAAATGAGCAGTTCTTC.

The chain uses TRBV18 and TRBJ2-5; 9 nucleotides line up with TRBD1. Trimming took 5 bases from V and 3 from J; bases not matched to a gene: 13. Germline V gene data show CDR1 as KGHSH and CDR2 as LQKENI. CDR3 length equals 17 residues. CDR3 sequence reads: CASSTTRSRTGEETQYF. DNA of the CDR3: TGTGCCAGCTCAACCACGCGCTCTCGGACAGGGGAAGAGACCCAGTACTTC. The variable domain in full, completed from reference TRBV18 and TRBJ2-5, reads NAGVMQNPRHLVRRRGQEARLRCSPMKGHSHVYWYRQLPEEGLKFMVYLQKENIIDESGMPKERFSAEFPKEGPSILRIQQVVRGDSAAYFCASSTTRSRTGEETQYFGPGTRLLVL.

This clone was detected only a few times. V gene TRBV3-1 (or the pseudogene TRBV3-2) combines with J gene TRBJ2-1; 14 nucleotides agree with TRBD2. After removal of 4 bases from V and 15 bases from J, the junction contained 5 bases not matched to a gene. The germline gives CDR1 LGHDT, CDR2 YNNKEL (reference sequence). The CDR3 covers 13 residues. The CDR3 reads CASSLGLAGVRFF. The CDR3 nucleotides are TGTGCCAGCAGCCTGGGACTAGCGGGAGTTAGGTTCTTC.

V usage is TRBV6-5 and J usage is TRBJ1-1, with a tentative D call TRBD1 (5 bases). V lost 7 bases and J 1 base, leaving 7 bases between the germline ends. In germline, CDR1 is MNHEY, CDR2 SVGAGI. This CDR3 is built from 12 residues. CDR3 nucleotides: TGTGCCAGCAACGGGGGGAACACTGAAGCTTTCTTT. It is translated as CASNGGNTEAFF.

The chain links TRBV11-2 to TRBJ2-7; D gene unclear. The germline V and J ends were trimmed by 3 bases and 3 bases, with 9 bases remaining between them. The CDR3 loop spans 13 amino acids. The germline gives CDR1 SGHAT, CDR2 FQNNGV. Here the CDR3 reads CASSFGPHYEQYF. CDR3 nucleotides: TGTGCCAGCAGCTTTGGGCCCCACTACGAGCAGTACTTC.

This clone turned up a few times. V gene TRBV5-1 combines with J gene TRBJ2-7; the D is unclear. V gave up 1 base and J gave up 2 bases, with 10 bases separating them. This CDR3 has 14 residues. Germline loops: CDR1 SGHRS, CDR2 YFSETQ. DNA for the CDR3: TGCGCCAGCAGCTTGTTTCCCAGTACCTACGAGCAGTACTTC. Translating it yields CASSLFPSTYEQYF.

The J gene is TRBJ2-1, the V gene TRBV7-3; TRBD1 matches at 11 bases. The germline gives CDR1 SGHTA, CDR2 FQGTGA. J gave up 7 bases and V 3 bases, and 11 bases lay outside the gene matches. The CDR3 contains 17 residues. The CDR3 DNA reads TGTGCCAGCAGCTTTAGCCCGGGACAGGGGGTTAGAAATGAGCAGTTCTTC. Translation: CASSFSPGQGVRNEQFF.